This TCR beta chain was identified during a study of T cell changes during pregnancy in multiple sclerosis. Profiled with immunoSEQ multiplex PCR; TCRdb holds only in-frame clones, not every one. The sample records 50,000 to 65,000 clones, approximately 95% being singletons. Germline V gene sequence: CDR1 LNHDA, CDR2 SQIVND (reference sequence). CDR3 length: 15 amino acids. V shed 3 bases, J shed 6 bases, and the junction held 10 bases outside the gene matches. The sequencing here drew on CD8+ T cells from peripheral blood mononuclear cells, taken in the second trimester of pregnancy. The chain uses TRBV19 and TRBJ1-2; 7 bases map to TRBD1. The source is a female donor with multiple sclerosis, enrolled in a pregnancy study. The CDR3: CASSISRQGYDGYTF. The CDR3 coding sequence is TGTGCCAGTAGTATTTCCCGACAGGGTTACGATGGCTACACCTTC.